The text below deals with one T cell receptor (beta chain). TCRdb's table, derived via immunoSEQ multiplex PCR, lists solely in-frame clones and lacks some. Of some 5,600 clones in the sample, approximately 80% were seen once. This record belongs to a study of OX40 agonist ivuxolimab in advanced cancers. At the level of the study: One patient with hepatocellular carcinoma and two with cutaneous melanoma, three in all, had partial responses.

Per the germline V gene, CDR1 is GTSNPN and CDR2 is SVGIG (reference sequence). V was pared by 6 bases and J by 3 bases, with 4 bases of the junction left unmatched. The CDR3 covers 12 residues. The TCR sequence derives from an adult with an advanced solid tumor such as melanoma, head and neck, liver or kidney cancer. V is TRBV30 and J is TRBJ1-2; 7 bases fit TRBD1. The material sequenced was CD4+ or CD8+ T cells sorted from blood, taken in a trial of the OX40 agonist ivuxolimab. The CDR3 sequence is CACYRGDYGYTF. In nucleotides, the CDR3 is TGTGCCTGCTACAGGGGAGACTATGGCTACACCTTC. The whole variable domain, filled in from reference TRBV30 and TRBJ1-2, reads SQTIHQWPATLVQPVGSPLSLECTVEGTSNPNLYWYRQAAGRGLQLLFYSVGIGQISSEVPQNLSASRPQDRQFILSSKKLLLSDSGFYLCACYRGDYGYTFGSGTRLTVV.